Here is one T cell receptor (beta chain) with its context. The sample belongs to a study of T cell changes during pregnancy in multiple sclerosis. Only in-frame clones appear in the TCRdb table, and some are missing; sequencing was by immunoSEQ multiplex PCR. This sample yields just under 80,000 clones, of which just over 90% are seen a single time; 0.75% belongs to the top ten. Trimming left V 5 bases short and J 8 bases short, with 12 bases between. The CDR3 has 12 amino acids. The germline V gene encodes CDR1 MGHDK and CDR2 SYGVNS. Sequenced here: peripheral blood, sampled in the second trimester of pregnancy. The receptor was derived from a female donor in good health, enrolled as a control in a pregnancy study. The chain is built from TRBV25-1 and TRBJ1-1; unclear D gene. Written as DNA, the CDR3 is TGTGCCAGCAGTCAAACGGGGAGAGAAGCTTTCTTT. Protein sequence: CASSQTGREAFF. The complete variable domain, with remaining parts taken from reference TRBV25-1 and TRBJ1-1, reads EADIYQTPRYLVIGTGKKITLECSQTMGHDKMYWYQQDPGMELHLIHYSYGVNSTEKGDLSSESTVSRIRTEHFPLTLESARPSHTSQYLCASSQTGREAFFGQGTRLTVV.